These 9 T cell receptor beta chains came from one sample sequenced in a study of blood T cell repertoires in COVID-19. TCRdb's copy holds only in-frame clones and misses some; the assay was immunoSEQ multiplex PCR. This table holds around 100,000 clones, roughly 80% found once. Sequencing was done on a sample of peripheral blood. The receptors were sampled from a man aged 50-59 years with active or convalescent COVID-19.

The genes are TRBV6-5 and TRBJ2-1; 10 bases are shared with TRBD2. Per germline, CDR1 MNHEY and CDR2 SVGAGI. After removal of 8 bases from V and 9 bases from J, the junction contained 7 bases not matched to a gene. CDR3 length equals 13 residues. For the CDR3, the DNA is TGTGCCAGCTTAAAGCGGGAGGGAAGTGAGCAGTTCTTC. Its protein product is CASLKREGSEQFF.

The table lists this clone with a few counts. V usage is TRBV30 and J usage is TRBJ2-2; D not certain. There are 14 residues in the CDR3. The germline V gene has CDR1 GTSNPN and CDR2 SVGIG (reference sequence). The V end was cut by 4 bases, the J end by 3 bases, with 12 bases between. The CDR3 DNA reads TGTGCCTGGATCGGAGACGGATACACCGGGGAGCTGTTTTTT. It codes for CAWIGDGYTGELFF.

The chain uses TRBV19 and TRBJ2-1; 10 bases are shared with TRBD2. The J segment lost 4 bases and the V segment lost 5 bases, leaving 5 bases of the junction unmatched. Germline assignment: CDR1 LNHDA and CDR2 SQIVND (reference sequence). CDR3 length: 15 residues. This CDR3 reads CASSRGLAQYNEQFF. As DNA, the CDR3 is TGTGCCAGTAGTCGGGGACTAGCGCAGTACAATGAGCAGTTCTTC.

CDR3 coding DNA: TGTGCCAGCAGATCCCGACTAGACGCCACAGATACGCAGTATTTT. It is translated as CASRSRLDATDTQYF. V gene TRBV7-9 combines with J gene TRBJ2-3, with a tentative D call TRBD2 (6 bases). The CDR3 runs 15 residues. Per germline, CDR1 SEHNR and CDR2 FQNEAQ (reference sequence). Trimming pared 6 bases from V and 2 bases from J, leaving 15 bases between.

This clone was counted once. The DNA for the CDR3 is TGTGCCAGCAGTGACGTCGGACAGGGTAATTCACCCCTCCACTTT. Amino acids: CASSDVGQGNSPLHF. The gene calls are TRBV2 and TRBJ1-6; 8 bases line up with TRBD1. Germline values: CDR1 SNHLY, CDR2 FYNNEI. The CDR3 has 15 amino acids. Trimming removed 3 bases from V and 6 bases from J; junction bases left unmatched: 4.

The chain links TRBV7-9 to TRBJ2-2, with a possible D match to TRBD2 (5 bases). This CDR3 contains 14 residues. Germline V gene lookup returns CDR1 SEHNR and CDR2 FQNEAQ (reference sequence). Trimming took off 4 bases at V and 8 bases at J, with 14 bases between the two ends. The CDR3 here is CASSSPYSGGELFF. The CDR3 DNA reads as TGTGCCAGCAGCTCGCCATACTCGGGGGGGGAGCTGTTTTTT.

The gene calls are TRBV24-1 and TRBJ2-2; 9 nucleotides line up with TRBD1. This CDR3 spans 13 amino acids. The V segment lost 9 bases and the J segment 5 bases; nucleotides outside the gene matches: 3. Germline loops: CDR1 KGHDR, CDR2 SFDVKD. CDR3 amino acids: CATEGQGTGELFF. CDR3 nucleotides: TGTGCCACCGAAGGACAGGGGACCGGGGAGCTGTTTTTT.

This chain links TRBV5-1 with TRBJ1-1, with 9 bases matching TRBD1. Germline loops: CDR1 SGHRS, CDR2 YFSETQ. This CDR3 spans 15 amino acids. V lost 4 bases, J lost 2 bases, and 6 bases stayed unmatched. Written as DNA, the CDR3 is TGCGCCAGCAGCGAACCGGGACAGGGTAACACTGAAGCTTTCTTT. It translates to CASSEPGQGNTEAFF. Looking up the rest from reference TRBV5-1 and TRBJ1-1 gives the full variable domain: KAGVTQTPRYLIKTRGQQVTLSCSPISGHRSVSWYQQTPGQGLQFLFEYFSETQRNKGNFPGRFSGRQFSNSRSEMNVSTLELGDSALYLCASSEPGQGNTEAFFGQGTRLTVV.

The rearrangement uses TRBV7-2 and TRBJ2-7; possible D gene TRBD1, 5 bases. V lost 5 bases and J lost 7, with 18 bases in between. CDR3 length equals 14 residues. Germline V gives CDR1 SGHTA, CDR2 FQGNSA. CDR3 sequence (DNA): TGTGCCAGCAGCATAACGACAGAGTTTGGGGAGCAGTACTTC. Protein sequence: CASSITTEFGEQYF.